This paragraph reports one T cell receptor beta chain. This specimen comes from a study of blood T cell repertoires in COVID-19. Study at large: Sites in the United States, Italy and Spain provided acute and convalescent COVID-19 samples. Nucleic acid was either cDNA or gDNA, and it came from T cells, B-cell-depleted T cells, or PBMCs.

As processed by the authors: Estimation of nucleated cell counts relied on the amplification of reference gene primers. Assay: immunoSEQ multiplex PCR; the TCRdb copy retains only in-frame clones and omits some. The DNA was the basis for D and trimming; V, J and clone size are from that table. Of 150,000 to 200,000 clones listed, approximately 86% were seen once; the top ten hold 1.6%. Germline V gene data show CDR1 as LNHDA and CDR2 as SQIVND (reference sequence). CDR3 length: 14 residues. Trimming stripped 6 bases from V and 4 bases from J, with 15 bases between. The sequence derives from a woman aged 45-60 years with acute or convalescent COVID-19. The chain carries TRBV19 and TRBJ1-1; D is uncertain. Sequencing was done on a sample of peripheral blood. DNA of the CDR3: TGTGCCAGTAGGGAACAGCTCCTGGGCACTGAAGCTTTCTTT. Translated, it gives CASREQLLGTEAFF. Together with reference TRBV19 and TRBJ1-1, the CDR3 gives the full variable domain: DGGITQSPKYLFRKEGQNVTLSCEQNLNHDAMYWYRQDPGQGLRLIYYSQIVNDFQKGDIAEGYSVSREKKESFPLTVTSAQKNPTAFYLCASREQLLGTEAFFGQGTRLTVV.